This TCR beta chain was profiled in a study of beta chain features in type 1 diabetes. A few counts support this clone. All of the isolated RNA was reverse transcribed, so expressed TCRB transcripts were sequenced. Produced via immunoSEQ multiplex PCR; TCRdb's table is partial and in-frame only. This sample has 500,000 to 700,000 clones, with 15% to 17% found just once. V lost 3 bases and J 5 bases, leaving 7 bases between the germline ends. This CDR3 region has 12 residues. Germline V gene lookup returns CDR1 KGHSH and CDR2 LQKENI. The chain links TRBV18 to TRBJ2-5; D is uncertain. What was sequenced was naive CD4+ T cells from blood. This receptor was obtained from a man younger than 35 in good health. The CDR3 loop is CASSPVPETQYF. The DNA for the CDR3 is TGTGCCAGCTCACCGGTTCCGGAGACCCAGTACTTC. The complete variable domain, with remaining parts taken from reference TRBV18 and TRBJ2-5, reads NAGVMQNPRHLVRRRGQEARLRCSPMKGHSHVYWYRQLPEEGLKFMVYLQKENIIDESGMPKERFSAEFPKEGPSILRIQQVVRGDSAAYFCASSPVPETQYFGPGTRLLVL.